The T cell receptor beta chain described here comes from a study of T cell responses to AZD1222 COVID-19 vaccine. General study points: Along spike, vaccine-associated CD4 TCRs were found throughout, with dominance at 160-218 and 743-854.

As to this clone: Its target is not known.

Germline lookup yields CDR1 SGHTA and CDR2 FQGNSA. V was cut by 3 bases and J by 1 base, with 6 bases left in between. The CDR3 is 14 residues long. Clones were read by immunoSEQ multiplex PCR, and TCRdb kept only the in-frame ones, dropping some. Of about 88,000 clones in the sample, 92% are singletons; the top ten hold about 5%. This TCR was sampled from an adult in good health. Sequences were derived from peripheral blood, sampled on day 0 of AZD1222 vaccination. The gene calls are TRBV7-2 and TRBJ2-2, with unresolved D. Here the CDR3 reads CASSFVQNTGELFF. The CDR3 DNA reads as TGTGCCAGCAGCTTTGTACAGAACACCGGGGAGCTGTTTTTT.